The entry below describes one T cell receptor (beta chain). This may be a read error: a much more frequent sequence differs by one nucleotide. CDR3 size: 15 residues. The germline V gene has CDR1 KGHSH and CDR2 LQKENI. In the original analysis: A classifier of distant metastasis in papillary thyroid cancer was built from CDR3 differences (across clinicopathological groups). Using MiXCR, TCRdb re-called clones from the PCR reads. The V and J calls follow TCRdb's processing rather than the paper's. Of about 93,000 clones in the sample, roughly 13% were seen once. There were no patients who had received any treatment before thyroid surgery. This specimen comes from a study of metastatic and nonmetastatic thyroid tumors. Turning to the study itself: Samples came from malignant and benign thyroid patients, and repertoires were compared across blood and tumor or nodule tissue.

The sample comprised blood. The receptor was isolated from a female donor with papillary thyroid cancer or a benign thyroid nodule (not recorded which). Some clones in this sample may be carry-over from other donors' samples. V usage is TRBV18 and J usage is TRBJ1-2, with TRBD1 matching 11 bases. CDR3 sequence (DNA): TGTGCCAGCTCACCCGGACAGGGGGCACTCTATGGCTACGCCTTC. It yields the protein CASSPGQGALYGYAF.